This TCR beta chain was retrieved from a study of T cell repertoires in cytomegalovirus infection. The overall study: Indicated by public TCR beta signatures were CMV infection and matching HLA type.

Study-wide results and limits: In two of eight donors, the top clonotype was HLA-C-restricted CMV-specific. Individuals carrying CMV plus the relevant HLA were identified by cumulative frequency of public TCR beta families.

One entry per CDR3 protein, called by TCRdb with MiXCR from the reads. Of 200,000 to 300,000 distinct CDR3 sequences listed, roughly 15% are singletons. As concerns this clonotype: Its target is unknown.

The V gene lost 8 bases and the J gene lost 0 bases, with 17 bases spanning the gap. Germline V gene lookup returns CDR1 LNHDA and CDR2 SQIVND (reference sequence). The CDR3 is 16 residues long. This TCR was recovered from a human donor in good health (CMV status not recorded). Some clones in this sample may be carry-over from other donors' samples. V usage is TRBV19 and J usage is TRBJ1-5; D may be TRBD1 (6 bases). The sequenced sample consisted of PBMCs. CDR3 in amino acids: CASSWGAHYSNQPQHF. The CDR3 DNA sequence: TGTGCCAGTTCCTGGGGGGCCCACTATAGCAATCAGCCCCAGCATTTT. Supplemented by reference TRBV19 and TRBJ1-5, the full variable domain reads DGGITQSPKYLFRKEGQNVTLSCEQNLNHDAMYWYRQDPGQGLRLIYYSQIVNDFQKGDIAEGYSVSREKKESFPLTVTSAQKNPTAFYLCASSWGAHYSNQPQHFGDGTRLSIL.